Given below is one TCR beta chain in context. Study processing details: Cell counts per sample came from amplifying reference gene primers. Profiling relied on immunoSEQ multiplex PCR, and the TCRdb table lists in-frame clones only, not all of them. D and trimming come from the DNA, and the V and J calls and clone size come from that table. The data show 45,000 to 55,000 clones, about 87% seen once. This entry comes from a study of blood T cell repertoires in COVID-19. About the study: Sites across the United States, Italy and Spain contributed samples from acute and convalescent COVID-19. The analysed material was cDNA or gDNA that came from T cells, B-cell-depleted T cells, or PBMCs.

V lost 4 bases to trimming and J lost 9 bases; unmatched junction nucleotides: 11. Germline V lookup: CDR1 MNHEY, CDR2 SMNVEV (reference sequence). The length of the CDR3 is 15 residues. This chain links TRBV27 with TRBJ2-1, with 8 bases that match TRBD2. Sequenced input: peripheral blood. This clonotype originated in a human donor in a cohort sampled during active COVID-19. DNA for the CDR3: TGTGCCAGCAGTTCCGGTAGGAGCGGGAGATCTGAGCAGTTCTTC. This codes for CASSSGRSGRSEQFF.